These 15 T cell receptor beta chains share one sample of origin, sequenced in a study of CD8 T cells in Susac syndrome. RNA, at roughly 0.45 to 1 ug, was reverse transcribed with random hexamers. MiXCR, run by TCRdb on the immunoSEQ multiplex PCR reads, gives a single entry per CDR3 protein. Seen here are around 130,000 distinct CDR3 sequences, 91% observed once, and the top ten hold approximately 0.24%. Sequencing was carried out using CD8+ T cells from PBMCs. The receptors originated from a human donor with multiple sclerosis.

The chain recombines TRBV7-8 with TRBJ2-5; 16 bases agree with TRBD2. The CDR3 totals 18 residues. Germline V gene sequence: CDR1 SGHVS, CDR2 FQNEAQ. The junction had 2 bases not matched to a gene; V was cut back by 0 bases and J by 1 base. The CDR3 sequence is CASSLAGLAGGPQETQYF. The DNA of the CDR3 is TGTGCCAGCAGCTTAGCGGGACTAGCGGGAGGGCCCCAAGAGACCCAGTACTTC.

The chain is built from TRBV7-8 and TRBJ2-5; 16 bases map to TRBD2. Trimming took 4 bases from V and 5 from J; bases not matched to a gene: 7. The CDR3 is made up of 17 amino acids. Per germline, CDR1 SGHVS and CDR2 FQNEAQ. The CDR3 loop is CASSSQGLAGGKETQYF. CDR3 sequence (DNA): TGTGCCAGCAGCTCACAGGGACTAGCGGGAGGGAAGGAGACCCAGTACTTC.

V usage is TRBV2 and J usage is TRBJ2-7; D call uncertain. The CDR3 spans 13 residues. Germline CDR1 is SNHLY and CDR2 is FYNNEI. V was pared by 3 bases and J by 3 bases, with 9 bases between. CDR3 coding DNA: TGTGCCAGCAGTGACGCCAGGTACTACGAGCAGTACTTC. It is translated as CASSDARYYEQYF.

This chain connects TRBV20-1 to TRBJ2-5; 7 positions agree with TRBD2. The V segment lost 4 bases and the J segment 0 bases; nucleotides outside the gene matches: 5. The germline V gene has CDR1 DFQATT and CDR2 SNEGSKA (reference sequence). CDR3 length: 14 amino acids. The CDR3 sequence: CSAMGGSHQETQYF. The CDR3 DNA reads TGCAGTGCTATGGGCGGGAGTCACCAAGAGACCCAGTACTTC.

J is TRBJ1-3 and V is TRBV9; maybe TRBD1 (6 bases). CDR3 length equals 17 residues. The germline gives CDR1 SGDLS, CDR2 YYNGEE. Trimming took 4 bases from V and 0 from J, leaving 17 bases between them. Written as DNA, the CDR3 is TGTGCCAGCAGCCCCGAACAGGGCCTAACCTCTGGAAACACCATATATTTT. Translation: CASSPEQGLTSGNTIYF.

The chain is built from TRBV25-1 and TRBJ2-7; D uncertain. Germline CDR1 MGHDK, CDR2 SYGVNS. V was pared by 1 base and J by 2 bases, with 6 bases between. This CDR3 region has 13 residues. CDR3 nucleotide sequence: TGTGCCAGCAGTGAATTGAACGCCTACGAGCAGTACTTC. Protein product: CASSELNAYEQYF.

The gene calls are TRBV7-2 and TRBJ1-5; 7 bases are a match to TRBD1. The germline gives CDR1 SGHTA, CDR2 FQGNSA. This CDR3 has 18 residues. V lost 6 bases to trimming and J lost 1 base; unmatched junction nucleotides: 15. The CDR3 sequence: CASRPSRAGGTSNQPQHF. The CDR3 DNA reads as TGTGCCAGCAGACCCTCGAGGGCAGGGGGAACGAGCAATCAGCCCCAGCATTTT.

In DNA, the CDR3 is TGTGCCAGCAGTTTTTTTCCCTCGACCTACGTTGAGCAGTACTTC. This encodes CASSFFPSTYVEQYF. The chain carries TRBV12-3 or TRBV12-4 and TRBJ2-7, with D uncertain. The germline V and J ends were trimmed by 3 bases and 7 bases, with 19 bases remaining between them. The CDR3 is made up of 15 amino acids.

V gene TRBV24-1 combines with J gene TRBJ2-4, with 13 positions matching TRBD2. Looked up from germline, CDR1 is KGHDR and CDR2 is SFDVKD. V trimming: 5 bases; J trimming: 0 bases; junction bases outside the gene matches: 9. The CDR3 is 19 amino acids. CDR3 amino acids: CATSVTGTSGDLAKNIQYF. CDR3 sequence (DNA): TGTGCCACCAGTGTGACTGGGACTAGCGGGGATTTAGCCAAAAACATTCAGTACTTC.

The rearrangement links TRBV29-1 to TRBJ2-7; tentatively, D is TRBD1 (5 bases). The CDR3 consists of 13 residues. Trimming took off 7 bases at V and 3 bases at J, with 16 bases between the two ends. Germline CDR1 reads SQVTM; CDR2 reads ANQGSEA. CDR3 loop: CSALLTEDYEQYF. CDR3 bases: TGCAGCGCTCTTCTGACAGAAGACTACGAGCAGTACTTC.

V is TRBV7-9 and J is TRBJ2-1; 7 bases line up with TRBD2. Germline V CDR1 and CDR2: SEHNR, FQNEAQ (reference sequence). Trimming took 0 bases from V and 8 from J; bases not matched to a gene: 4. This CDR3 is 14 amino acids long. The CDR3 region is CASSLALAPDEQFF. For the CDR3, the DNA is TGTGCCAGCAGCTTAGCACTAGCGCCCGATGAGCAGTTCTTC.

The chain links TRBV29-1 to TRBJ1-1; D remains ambiguous. The CDR3 sequence is 11 residues long. CDR1 is SQVTM and CDR2 is ANQGSEA in the germline V gene. V lost 4 bases, J lost 8 bases, and 11 bases lay in between. CDR3 DNA sequence: TGCAGCGTTGGGACGTTAGGGGAAGCTTTCTTT. This gives the protein CSVGTLGEAFF.

The chain couples TRBV27 to TRBJ2-2; D not resolved. Germline CDR1 and CDR2: MNHEY and SMNVEV (reference sequence). This CDR3 contains 16 residues. The ends were cut back, 4 bases at V and 2 bases at J, with 14 bases in the middle. The CDR3: CASSSPLLRNTGELFF. The CDR3 DNA sequence: TGTGCCAGCAGTTCCCCACTCCTCCGAAACACCGGGGAGCTGTTTTTT.

This chain joins TRBV2 and TRBJ2-7; D may correspond to TRBD1 or TRBD2 (5 bases each). V lost 1 base, J lost 0 bases, and 7 bases lay in between. This CDR3 has 14 amino acids. Looked up from germline, CDR1 is SNHLY and CDR2 is FYNNEI. The CDR3 reads CASSEEGPSYEQYF. As DNA, the CDR3 is TGTGCCAGCAGTGAAGAGGGACCCTCCTACGAGCAGTACTTC.

The V call is TRBV29-1, the J call TRBJ2-1; D remains ambiguous. The germline gives CDR1 SQVTM, CDR2 ANQGSEA. The CDR3 runs to 12 residues. V was trimmed by 5 bases and J by 3 bases, leaving 8 bases between them. The CDR3 is CSVRLRYNEQFF. The DNA for the CDR3 is TGCAGCGTTAGGTTGCGCTACAATGAGCAGTTCTTC.